The 17 T cell receptor beta chains below all came from one sample that was sequenced in a study of blood T cell repertoires in COVID-19. Sequencing used immunoSEQ multiplex PCR; TCRdb keeps in-frame clones, though not all of them. Among under 150,000 clones listed, 84% were seen once. Sequencing input: peripheral blood. The receptors derive from a human donor in a cohort sampled during active COVID-19.

The chain combines TRBV5-4 with TRBJ2-5; TRBD2 might be the D (7 bases). V was clipped by 4 bases and J by 5 bases, with 21 bases between them. Germline CDR1 is SGHNT and CDR2 is YYREEE (reference sequence). The CDR3 runs to 16 residues. The CDR3 DNA follows: TGTGCCAGCAGCCAGGGGCGGGGCGGGGGTAGTGAGACCCAGTACTTC. Translated: CASSQGRGGGSETQYF.

This clone was picked up a small number of times. This sequence joins TRBV4-2 and TRBJ1-2; 7 bases are shared with TRBD1. V lost 3 bases and J lost 8; bases outside the gene matches: 6. CDR1 LGHNA and CDR2 YNFKEQ come from the germline V gene. The CDR3 has 13 amino acids. For the CDR3, the DNA is TGTGCCAGCAGCCAGGAGACAGGGTTCGGCTACACCTTC. It codes for CASSQETGFGYTF.

The V call is TRBV19, the J call TRBJ2-3, with 12 bases matching TRBD1. V trimming: 6 bases; J trimming: 1 base; junction bases outside the gene matches: 5. This CDR3 contains 16 residues. The germline V gene has CDR1 LNHDA and CDR2 SQIVND (reference sequence). The CDR3 protein is CASRGTGGKGTDTQYF. In DNA form, the CDR3 reads TGTGCCAGTAGGGGGACAGGGGGCAAAGGCACAGATACGCAGTATTTT.

The chain links TRBV28 to TRBJ2-7; the D gene is possibly TRBD1 (5 bases). The germline CDR1 and CDR2 sequences are MDHEN and SYDVKM. This CDR3 has 14 amino acids. Trimming shortened V by 3 bases and J by 5 bases, and 14 bases separated the two germline ends. CDR3 in amino acids: CASSFWAGPDEQYF. CDR3 DNA: TGTGCCAGCAGTTTTTGGGCAGGGCCCGACGAGCAGTACTTC. Full variable domain (rest looked up from reference TRBV28 and TRBJ2-7): DVKVTQSSRYLVKRTGEKVFLECVQDMDHENMFWYRQDPGLGLRLIYFSYDVKMKEKGDIPEGYSVSREKKERFSLILESASTNQTSMYLCASSFWAGPDEQYFGPGTRLTVT.

The chain is built from TRBV18 and TRBJ2-3, with D perhaps matching TRBD1 (5 bases). CDR1 and CDR2 (germline): KGHSH, LQKENI. This CDR3 region has 12 residues. V shed 8 bases and J shed 4 bases, with 10 bases lying between them. CDR3 nucleotides: TGTGCCAGCAAACCAGGGCCAGATACGCAGTATTTT. Its protein is CASKPGPDTQYF.

V is TRBV3-1 (or the pseudogene TRBV3-2) and J is TRBJ2-3; 9 bases fit TRBD2. This CDR3 spans 16 amino acids. The V and J ends lost 4 bases and 3 bases, in that order; junction bases with no gene match: 8. Germline V CDR1 and CDR2: LGHDT, YNNKEL (reference sequence). CDR3 coding DNA: TGTGCCAGCAGCCGTCAGGCGGGGGGGAGGACAGATACGCAGTATTTT. Translation gives CASSRQAGGRTDTQYF.

The CDR3 bases are TGCGCCAGCAGCCGGGGGCCAGACAGACCTTATACTGGCTACACCTTC. Its protein product is CASSRGPDRPYTGYTF. The rearrangement joins TRBV4-1 to TRBJ1-2; tentative D call: TRBD1 (6 bases). Trimming took off 4 bases at V and 7 bases at J, with 22 bases between the two ends. In germline, CDR1 is MGHRA, CDR2 YSYEKL. The CDR3 has 16 residues.

The chain combines TRBV12-3 or TRBV12-4 with TRBJ2-5; TRBD2 agrees at 8 bases. The trim removed 8 bases at V and 4 bases at J, leaving 6 bases unmatched. The CDR3 is 13 amino acids. For the CDR3, the DNA is TGTGCCAGCCAGCCGGGGGGGCTAGAGACCCAGTACTTC. It translates to CASQPGGLETQYF.

The chain combines TRBV11-3 with TRBJ1-2; D is unclear. The V gene lost 0 bases and the J gene lost 4 bases, with 6 bases spanning the gap. Per the germline V gene, CDR1 is SGHNT and CDR2 is YENEEA. The CDR3 runs to 13 residues. In nucleotides, the CDR3 is TGTGCCAGCAGCTTAGACGGGTTCTATGGCTACACCTTC. Translated, it gives CASSLDGFYGYTF.

The CDR3 loop reads CARRTGKDEQFF. Here the CDR3 DNA reads TGTGCCAGACGGACAGGGAAGGATGAGCAGTTCTTC. The rearrangement links TRBV21-1 to TRBJ2-1; the table names TRBD1, a call not compared with the DNA. TRBV21-1 is a recognized pseudogene. This CDR3 has 12 amino acids.

This clone was observed a handful of times. This chain links TRBV5-1 with TRBJ1-5, with TRBD1 matching 10 bases. CDR1 and CDR2 from the germline V gene are SGHRS and YFSETQ. The CDR3 spans 14 residues. V gave up 0 bases and J gave up 10 bases; unmatched junction bases: 4. The CDR3 loop is CASSLGQGADPQHF. DNA of the CDR3: TGCGCCAGCAGCTTGGGACAGGGGGCGGACCCCCAGCATTTT. Variable domain in full (rest from reference TRBV5-1 and TRBJ1-5): KAGVTQTPRYLIKTRGQQVTLSCSPISGHRSVSWYQQTPGQGLQFLFEYFSETQRNKGNFPGRFSGRQFSNSRSEMNVSTLELGDSALYLCASSLGQGADPQHFGDGTRLSIL.

This chain links TRBV5-4 with TRBJ1-5; D unresolved. The CDR3 is 15 residues long. Germline V gene lookup returns CDR1 SGHNT and CDR2 YYREEE (reference sequence). V dropped 0 bases and J dropped 3 bases, with 10 bases sitting between them. The CDR3 loop is CASSLEPSNNQPQHF. The CDR3 DNA follows: TGTGCCAGCAGCTTGGAACCGAGTAACAATCAGCCCCAGCATTTT.

V gene TRBV11-3 combines with J gene TRBJ1-4; the match to TRBD1 covers 8 bases. The germline CDR1 and CDR2 sequences are SGHNT and YENEEA. The CDR3 sequence is 14 residues long. J gave up 5 bases and V 5 bases, and 4 bases lay outside the gene matches. CDR3 sequence reads: CASSHGTGNEKLFF. CDR3 bases: TGTGCCAGCAGCCACGGGACAGGAAATGAAAAACTGTTTTTT.

The chain recombines TRBV11-2 with TRBJ2-1; 14 nucleotides align to TRBD2. CDR1 is SGHAT, CDR2 FQNNGV, per germline. V shed 4 bases, J shed 10 bases, and the junction held 6 bases outside the gene matches. The CDR3 extends over 15 amino acids. Here the CDR3 reads CASSSRLAGGREQFF. The CDR3 region has the DNA TGTGCCAGCAGCTCCCGACTAGCGGGGGGGCGGGAGCAGTTCTTC.

The chain is built from TRBV6-6 and TRBJ2-7; D may be TRBD1 (6 bases). V shed 5 bases and J shed 2 bases, with 22 bases lying between them. Germline V gene data show CDR1 as MNHNY and CDR2 as SVGAGI (reference sequence). This CDR3 spans 17 amino acids. The CDR3: CASSPSTGRHHTYEQYF. DNA of the CDR3: TGTGCCAGCAGTCCTTCGACAGGCCGTCACCATACCTACGAGCAGTACTTC.

The chain combines TRBV15 with TRBJ1-1; 8 bases fit TRBD1. J lost 1 base, V lost 0 bases, and 13 bases had no gene match. CDR1 and CDR2 from the germline V gene are LNHNV and YYDKDF (reference sequence). This CDR3 is 19 amino acids long. The CDR3 protein is CATSRERADRAPPNTEAFF. As DNA, the CDR3 is TGTGCCACCAGCAGAGAACGGGCGGACAGGGCCCCTCCGAACACTGAAGCTTTCTTT.

The chain carries TRBV5-5 and TRBJ1-3, with D hard to call. Germline CDR1 and CDR2: SGHKS and YYEKEE (reference sequence). This CDR3 comprises 14 residues. Trimming removed 1 base from V and 2 bases from J, with 7 bases in between. The CDR3: CASSLSGTGNTIYF. The CDR3 coding sequence is TGTGCCAGCAGCTTGTCGGGGACTGGAAACACCATATATTTT.